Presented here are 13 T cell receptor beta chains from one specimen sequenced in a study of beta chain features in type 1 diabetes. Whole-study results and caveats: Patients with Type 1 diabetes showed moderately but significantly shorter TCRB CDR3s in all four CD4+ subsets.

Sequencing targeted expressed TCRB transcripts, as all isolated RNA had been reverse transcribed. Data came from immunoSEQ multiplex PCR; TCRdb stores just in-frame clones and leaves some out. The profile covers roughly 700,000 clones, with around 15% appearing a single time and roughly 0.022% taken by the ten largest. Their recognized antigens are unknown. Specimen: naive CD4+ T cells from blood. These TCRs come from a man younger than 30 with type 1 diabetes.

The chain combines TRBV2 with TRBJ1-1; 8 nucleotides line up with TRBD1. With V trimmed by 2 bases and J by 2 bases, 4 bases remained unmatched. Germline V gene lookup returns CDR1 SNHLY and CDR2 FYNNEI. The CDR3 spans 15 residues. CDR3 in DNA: TGTGCCAGCAGTGAACAGGGGGCCATTAACACTGAAGCTTTCTTT. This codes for CASSEQGAINTEAFF.

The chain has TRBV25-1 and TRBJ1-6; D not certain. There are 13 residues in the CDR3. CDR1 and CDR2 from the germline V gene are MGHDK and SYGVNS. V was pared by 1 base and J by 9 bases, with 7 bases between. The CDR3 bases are TGTGCCAGCAGTGAATTGTTGGGTTCACCCCTCCACTTT. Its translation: CASSELLGSPLHF.

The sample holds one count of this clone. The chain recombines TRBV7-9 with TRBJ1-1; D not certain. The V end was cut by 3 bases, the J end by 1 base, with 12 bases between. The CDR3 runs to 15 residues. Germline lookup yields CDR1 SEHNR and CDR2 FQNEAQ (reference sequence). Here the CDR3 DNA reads TGTGCCAGCAGCTTGGCGCAGATTCCGAACACTGAAGCTTTCTTT. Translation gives CASSLAQIPNTEAFF. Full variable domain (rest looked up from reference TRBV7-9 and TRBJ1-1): DTGVSQNPRHKITKRGQNVTFRCDPISEHNRLYWYRQTLGQGPEFLTYFQNEAQLEKSRLLSDRFSAERPKGSFSTLEIQRTEQGDSAMYLCASSLAQIPNTEAFFGQGTRLTVV.

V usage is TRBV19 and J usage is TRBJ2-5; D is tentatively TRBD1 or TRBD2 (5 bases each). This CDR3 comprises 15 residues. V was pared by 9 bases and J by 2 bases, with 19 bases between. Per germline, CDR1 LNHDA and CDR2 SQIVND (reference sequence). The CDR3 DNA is TGTGCCAGCCGAAAAGCCGGGACCCAGCAAGAGACCCAGTACTTC. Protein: CASRKAGTQQETQYF.

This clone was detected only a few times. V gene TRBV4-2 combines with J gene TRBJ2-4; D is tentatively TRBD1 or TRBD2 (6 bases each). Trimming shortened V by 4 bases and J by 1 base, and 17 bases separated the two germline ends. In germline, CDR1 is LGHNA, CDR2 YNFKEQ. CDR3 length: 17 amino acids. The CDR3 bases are TGTGCCAGCAGCCCGGACAGCCAGGGACTGGCCAAAAACATTCAGTACTTC. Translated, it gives CASSPDSQGLAKNIQYF.

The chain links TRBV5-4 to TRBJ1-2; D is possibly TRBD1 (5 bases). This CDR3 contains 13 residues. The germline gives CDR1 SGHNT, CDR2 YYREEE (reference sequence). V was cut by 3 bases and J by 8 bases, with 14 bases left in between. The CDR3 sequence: CASSSGGAWGYTF. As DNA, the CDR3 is TGTGCCAGCAGCTCCGGAGGGGCGTGGGGCTACACCTTC.

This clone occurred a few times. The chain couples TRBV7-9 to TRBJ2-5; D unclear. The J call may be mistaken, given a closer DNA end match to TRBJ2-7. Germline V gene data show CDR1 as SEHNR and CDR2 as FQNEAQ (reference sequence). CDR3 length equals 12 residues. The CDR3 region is CASSPKQYEQYF. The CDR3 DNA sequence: TGTGCCAGCAGCCCTAAACAGTACGAGCAGTACTTC.

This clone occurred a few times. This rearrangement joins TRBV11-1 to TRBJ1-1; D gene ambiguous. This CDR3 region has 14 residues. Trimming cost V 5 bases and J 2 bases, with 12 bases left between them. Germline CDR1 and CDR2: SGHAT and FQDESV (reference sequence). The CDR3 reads CASSHPPVNTEAFF. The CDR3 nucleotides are TGTGCCAGCAGCCATCCTCCGGTAAACACTGAAGCTTTCTTT. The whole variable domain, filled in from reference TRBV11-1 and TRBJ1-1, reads EAEVAQSPRYKITEKSQAVAFWCDPISGHATLYWYRQILGQGPELLVQFQDESVVDDSQLPKDRFSAERLKGVDSTLKIQPAELGDSAMYLCASSHPPVNTEAFFGQGTRLTVV.

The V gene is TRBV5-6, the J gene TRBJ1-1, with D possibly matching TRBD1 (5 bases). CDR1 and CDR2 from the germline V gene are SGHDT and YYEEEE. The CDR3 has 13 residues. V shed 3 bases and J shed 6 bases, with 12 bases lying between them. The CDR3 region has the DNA TGTGCCAGCAGCTGGCGGGGGTCAGCTGAAGCTTTCTTT. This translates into CASSWRGSAEAFF.

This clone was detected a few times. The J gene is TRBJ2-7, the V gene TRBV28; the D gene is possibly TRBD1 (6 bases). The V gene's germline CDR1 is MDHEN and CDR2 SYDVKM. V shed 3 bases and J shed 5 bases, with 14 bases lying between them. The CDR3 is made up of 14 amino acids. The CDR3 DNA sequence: TGTGCCAGCAGTTTTCTAGGGGGAGTCGACGAGCAGTACTTC. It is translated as CASSFLGGVDEQYF. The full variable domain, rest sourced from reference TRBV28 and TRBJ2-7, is DVKVTQSSRYLVKRTGEKVFLECVQDMDHENMFWYRQDPGLGLRLIYFSYDVKMKEKGDIPEGYSVSREKKERFSLILESASTNQTSMYLCASSFLGGVDEQYFGPGTRLTVT.

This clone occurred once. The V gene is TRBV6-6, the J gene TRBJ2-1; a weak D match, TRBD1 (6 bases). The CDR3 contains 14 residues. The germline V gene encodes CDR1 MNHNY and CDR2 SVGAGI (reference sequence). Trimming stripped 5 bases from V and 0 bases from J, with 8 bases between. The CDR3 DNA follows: TGTGCCAGCAGTGGACAGAGCTCCTACAATGAGCAGTTCTTC. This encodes CASSGQSSYNEQFF.

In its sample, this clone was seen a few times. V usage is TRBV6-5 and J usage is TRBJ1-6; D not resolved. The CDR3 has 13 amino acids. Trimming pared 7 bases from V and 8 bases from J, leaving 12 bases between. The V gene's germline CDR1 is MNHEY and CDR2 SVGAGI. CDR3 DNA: TGTGCCAGCAAGCTATGGCATTATTCACCCCTCCACTTT. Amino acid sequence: CASKLWHYSPLHF.

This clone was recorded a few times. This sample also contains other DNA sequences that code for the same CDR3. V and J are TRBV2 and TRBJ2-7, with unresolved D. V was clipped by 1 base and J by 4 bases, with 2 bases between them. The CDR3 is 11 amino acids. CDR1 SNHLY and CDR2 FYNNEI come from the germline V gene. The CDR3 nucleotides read TGTGCCAGCAGTGAAGTGTACGAGCAGTACTTC. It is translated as CASSEVYEQYF. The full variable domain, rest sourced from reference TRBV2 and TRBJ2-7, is EPEVTQTPSHQVTQMGQEVILRCVPISNHLYFYWYRQILGQKVEFLVSFYNNEISEKSEIFDDQFSVERPDGSNFTLKIRSTKLEDSAMYFCASSEVYEQYFGPGTRLTVT.